The rows below give T cell receptor beta chains drawn from one sample of a study of cytomegalovirus exposure and HLA in healthy donors. The table came from immunoSEQ multiplex PCR; TCRdb's copy has only in-frame clones and leaves some out. The sample yields approximately 130,000 clones, roughly 90% seen once. Input material: PBMCs. These receptors came from a woman younger than 30 in good health and CMV-seronegative. CDR3s include the opening cysteine and the closing phenylalanine or tryptophan. A D gene is named only where the DNA matches it firmly. Size is omitted from some rows. Given values are once, few, many or a class for expanded clones.

J gene	V gene	clone size	D gene	CDR3 DNA	CDR3 protein
TRBJ2-7	TRBV11-3	NA	NA	TGTGCCAGCAGCCCCCCGGCAGGGCGCGCTCAGTACTTC	CASSPPAGRAQYF
TRBJ1-2	TRBV5-4	NA	TRBD1	TGTGCCAGCAGCTTCACAGGGGGAATTTCCCGCTATGGCTACACCTTC	CASSFTGGISRYGYTF
TRBJ2-5	TRBV2	NA	NA	TGTGCCAGCAGTTTACAAGAGACCCAGTACTTC	CASSLQETQYF
TRBJ2-1	TRBV27	NA	NA	TGTGCCAGCAGACATCTAGGGGGAGAGAGGAATGAGCAGTTCTTC	CASRHLGGERNEQFF
TRBJ1-3	TRBV28	NA	NA	TGTGCCAGCAGCCACACATGGGGGACAGGAAACACCATATATTTT	CASSHTWGTGNTIYF
TRBJ1-5	TRBV30	NA	TRBD1	TGTGCCTGGAGTCTCCGGACAGGGGGCAACCAGCCCCAGCATTTT	CAWSLRTGGNQPQHF
TRBJ1-6	TRBV19	few	TRBD1	TGTGCCAGTAGGATGGGGACAGGTTCGGGTGCCTCACCCCTCCACTTT	CASRMGTGSGASPLHF
TRBJ2-1	TRBV6-1	NA	TRBD1	TGTGCCAGCAGCGTGGACAGGGGGGACAGAGAGCAGTTCTTC	CASSVDRGDREQFF
TRBJ2-1	TRBV19	NA	TRBD1	TGTGCCAGTAGCCTTGACAGGGATCCCTACAATGAGCAGTTCTTC	CASSLDRDPYNEQFF
TRBJ1-3	TRBV19	NA	NA	TGTGCCAGTAGCTGGGACACATCAGTCAACACCATATATTTT	CASSWDTSVNTIYF
TRBJ2-4	TRBV2	NA	TRBD2	TGTGCCAGCAACAATCAGCGGGGGGGGCCGGGCAAAAACATTCAGTACTTC	CASNNQRGGPGKNIQYF
TRBJ1-1	TRBV7-9	NA	NA	TGTGCCAGCAGACCACAGGTTGACACTGAAGCTTTCTTT	CASRPQVDTEAFF
TRBJ2-7	TRBV19	once	NA	TGTGCCAGTGCAAGGGACCTGGAGGGTAGGCAGTACTTC	CASARDLEGRQYF
TRBJ2-1	TRBV7-8	NA	TRBD2	TGTGCCAGCAGCTTAACGGGACTAGCGGGTCCCAATGAGCAGTTCTTC	CASSLTGLAGPNEQFF
TRBJ1-3	TRBV18	NA	NA	TGTGCCAGCTCACCACCGGGAGGGGTCAGAAGAAACACCATATATTTT	CASSPPGGVRRNTIYF
TRBJ2-1	TRBV18	NA	NA	TGTGCCAGCTCACTACCCTCCCTACAGCAGGGGAATGAGCAGTTCTTC	CASSLPSLQQGNEQFF
TRBJ2-1	TRBV5-1	NA	NA	TGCGCCAGCAGCTTCACGGCGGAGCGCTACAATGAGCAGTTCTTC	CASSFTAERYNEQFF
TRBJ2-1	TRBV9	NA	NA	TGTGCCAGCAGCGCAGAGACTAGTATCTACAATGAGCAGTTCTTC	CASSAETSIYNEQFF
TRBJ2-7	TRBV7-8	NA	NA	TGTGCCAGCAGCTTAGGGGCTTACGAGCAGTACTTC	CASSLGAYEQYF
TRBJ1-2	TRBV6-1	NA	NA	TGTGCCAGCAGTGGGTGGAGGGGCCCAATCTATGGCTACACCTTC	CASSGWRGPIYGYTF
TRBJ2-7	TRBV9	NA	NA	TGTGCCAGCAGCCCCGAGGAGGGTGGTGGCTCGACCTACGAGCAGTACTTC	CASSPEEGGGSTYEQYF
TRBJ1-1	TRBV5-5	NA	NA	TGTGCCAGCAGCTTGGGGGTCCAGGGTTACACTGAAGCTTTCTTT	CASSLGVQGYTEAFF
TRBJ2-7	TRBV9	NA	NA	TGTGCCAGCAGCGACAACTCCTACGAGCAGTACTTC	CASSDNSYEQYF
TRBJ1-3	TRBV19	once	NA	TGTGCCAGTAGTACTCAAAAATTCGGCTCTGGAAACACCATATATTTT	CASSTQKFGSGNTIYF
TRBJ2-1	TRBV27	NA	TRBD2	TGTGCCAGCAGTTTAAGACTAGCGGGGAGTCAGTTCTTC	CASSLRLAGSQFF